The 6 T cell receptor beta chains below come from one sample, sequenced in a study of blood T cell repertoires in COVID-19. The table came from immunoSEQ multiplex PCR; TCRdb's copy has only in-frame clones and leaves some out. The data hold fewer than 250,000 clones, with 80% to 90% observed a single time. Sample: peripheral blood. These receptors came from a man aged 30 to 45 with active or convalescent COVID-19.

J is TRBJ2-1 and V is TRBV4-3; 9 bases line up with TRBD2. V shed 3 bases and J 4 bases; nucleotides not matched to a gene: 10. Looked up from germline, CDR1 is LGHNA and CDR2 is YSLEER. The CDR3 is made up of 17 amino acids. The CDR3 DNA reads TGCGCCAGCAGCCATAGCGGCCTAGCGGGACGGTACAATGAGCAGTTCTTC. Translation gives CASSHSGLAGRYNEQFF.

The V and J genes are TRBV2 and TRBJ2-2; weak D call: TRBD1 (5 bases). Germline assignment: CDR1 SNHLY and CDR2 FYNNEI. There are 16 residues in the CDR3. V was trimmed by 6 bases and J by 3 bases, leaving 17 bases between them. The CDR3 nucleotides are TGTGCCAGCAGCCCTGGGTCCAGGGTTTACACCGGGGAGCTGTTTTTT. This gives the protein CASSPGSRVYTGELFF. Complete variable domain (other parts from reference TRBV2 and TRBJ2-2): EPEVTQTPSHQVTQMGQEVILRCVPISNHLYFYWYRQILGQKVEFLVSFYNNEISEKSEIFDDQFSVERPDGSNFTLKIRSTKLEDSAMYFCASSPGSRVYTGELFFGEGSRLTVL.

The genes are TRBV19 and TRBJ2-1; D is undetermined. Germline V lookup: CDR1 LNHDA, CDR2 SQIVND (reference sequence). The CDR3 is 14 residues long. Trimming removed 5 bases at V and 0 bases at J, with 8 bases between. The chain's CDR3 is CASSRVDSYNEQFF. CDR3 DNA sequence: TGTGCCAGTAGTCGGGTCGACTCCTACAATGAGCAGTTCTTC.

This rearrangement joins TRBV29-1 to TRBJ1-2, with D tentatively TRBD1 (6 bases). Per the germline V gene, CDR1 is SQVTM and CDR2 is ANQGSEA. The ends were cut back, 0 bases at V and 5 bases at J, with 13 bases in the middle. CDR3 length equals 14 residues. Written as DNA, the CDR3 is TGCAGCGTTGAAGATCTTGAGGGGGAGTATGGCTACACCTTC. Translation: CSVEDLEGEYGYTF.

V and J are TRBV4-1 and TRBJ2-7; a weak D match, TRBD1 (6 bases). The V and J ends lost 3 bases and 0 bases respectively, with 15 bases between them. The germline V gene encodes CDR1 MGHRA and CDR2 YSYEKL. CDR3 length equals 16 residues. The CDR3 protein is CASSQETGTYSYEQYF. CDR3 bases: TGCGCCAGCAGCCAGGAAACCGGGACATACTCCTACGAGCAGTACTTC.

V is TRBV7-9 and J is TRBJ1-6; 7 bases map to TRBD1. The V gene end was trimmed by 6 bases and the J gene end by 5 bases; junction bases not matched to a gene: 4. This CDR3 is 14 amino acids long. In germline, CDR1 is SEHNR, CDR2 FQNEAQ (reference sequence). CDR3 sequence reads: CASSSGQDNSPLHF. The DNA of the CDR3 is TGTGCCAGCAGTTCAGGACAGGATAATTCACCCCTCCACTTT.